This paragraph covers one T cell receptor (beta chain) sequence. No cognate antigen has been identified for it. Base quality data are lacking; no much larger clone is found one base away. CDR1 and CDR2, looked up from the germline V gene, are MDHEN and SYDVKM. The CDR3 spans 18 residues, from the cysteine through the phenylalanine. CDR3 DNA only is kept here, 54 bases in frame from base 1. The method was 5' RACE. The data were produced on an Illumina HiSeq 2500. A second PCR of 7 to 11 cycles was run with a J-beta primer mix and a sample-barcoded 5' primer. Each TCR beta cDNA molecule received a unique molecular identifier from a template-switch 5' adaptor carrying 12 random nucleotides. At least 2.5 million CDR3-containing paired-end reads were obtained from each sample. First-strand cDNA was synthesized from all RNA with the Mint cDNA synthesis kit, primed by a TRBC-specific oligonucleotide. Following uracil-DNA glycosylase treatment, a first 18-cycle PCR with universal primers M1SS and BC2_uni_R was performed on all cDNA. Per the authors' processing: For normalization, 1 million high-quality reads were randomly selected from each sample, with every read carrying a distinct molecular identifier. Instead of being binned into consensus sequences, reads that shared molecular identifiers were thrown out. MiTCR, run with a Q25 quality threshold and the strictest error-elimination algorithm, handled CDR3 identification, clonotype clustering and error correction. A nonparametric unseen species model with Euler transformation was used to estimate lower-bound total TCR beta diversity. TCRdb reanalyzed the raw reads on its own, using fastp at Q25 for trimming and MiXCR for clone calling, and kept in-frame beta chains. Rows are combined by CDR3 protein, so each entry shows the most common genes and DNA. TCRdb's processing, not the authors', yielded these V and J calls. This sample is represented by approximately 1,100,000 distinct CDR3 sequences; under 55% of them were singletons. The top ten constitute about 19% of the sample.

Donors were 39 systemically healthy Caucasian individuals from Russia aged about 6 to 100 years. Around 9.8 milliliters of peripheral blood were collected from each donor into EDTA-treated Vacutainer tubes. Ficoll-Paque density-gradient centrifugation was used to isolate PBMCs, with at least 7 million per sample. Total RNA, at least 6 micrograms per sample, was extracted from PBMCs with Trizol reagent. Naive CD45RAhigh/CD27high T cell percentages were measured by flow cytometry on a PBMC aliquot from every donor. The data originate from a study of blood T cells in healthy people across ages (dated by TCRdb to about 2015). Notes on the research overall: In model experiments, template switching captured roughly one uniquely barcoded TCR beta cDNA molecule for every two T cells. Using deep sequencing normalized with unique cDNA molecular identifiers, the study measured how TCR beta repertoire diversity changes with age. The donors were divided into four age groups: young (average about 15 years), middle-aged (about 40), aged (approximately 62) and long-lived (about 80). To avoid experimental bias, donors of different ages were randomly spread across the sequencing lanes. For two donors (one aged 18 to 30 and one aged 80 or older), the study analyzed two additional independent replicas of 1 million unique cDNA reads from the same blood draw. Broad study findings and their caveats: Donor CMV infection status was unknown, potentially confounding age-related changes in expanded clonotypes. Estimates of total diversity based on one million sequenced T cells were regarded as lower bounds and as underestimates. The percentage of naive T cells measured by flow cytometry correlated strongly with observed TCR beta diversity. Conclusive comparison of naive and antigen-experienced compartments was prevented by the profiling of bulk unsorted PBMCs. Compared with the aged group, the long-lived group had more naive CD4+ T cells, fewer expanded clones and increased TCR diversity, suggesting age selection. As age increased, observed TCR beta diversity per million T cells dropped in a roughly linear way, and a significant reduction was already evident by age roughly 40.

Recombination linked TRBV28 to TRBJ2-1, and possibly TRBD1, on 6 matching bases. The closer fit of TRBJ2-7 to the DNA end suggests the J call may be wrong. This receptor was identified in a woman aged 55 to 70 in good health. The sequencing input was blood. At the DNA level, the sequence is TGTGCCAGCAGTTTAAGGGGGTCTTGGACGAACTTCTACAATGAGCAGTACTTC. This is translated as CASSLRGSWTNFYNEQYF.